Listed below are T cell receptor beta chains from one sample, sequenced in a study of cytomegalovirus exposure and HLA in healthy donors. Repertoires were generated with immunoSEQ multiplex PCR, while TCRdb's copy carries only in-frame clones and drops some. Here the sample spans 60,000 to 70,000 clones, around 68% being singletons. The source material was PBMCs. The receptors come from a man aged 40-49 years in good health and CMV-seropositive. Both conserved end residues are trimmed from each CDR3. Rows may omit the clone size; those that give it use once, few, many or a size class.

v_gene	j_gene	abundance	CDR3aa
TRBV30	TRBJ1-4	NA	AWSMNSNEKLF
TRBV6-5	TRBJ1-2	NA	ASRTGTGVYGYT
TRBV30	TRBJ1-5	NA	AWRGQGKQPQH
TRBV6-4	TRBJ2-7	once	ASSGTGEQY
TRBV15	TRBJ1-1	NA	ATSRSRGLAEAF
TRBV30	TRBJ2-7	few	AWSGQGGSYEQY
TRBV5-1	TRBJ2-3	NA	ASRLTGSDTQY
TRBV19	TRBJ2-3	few	ASSIRRGGADTQY
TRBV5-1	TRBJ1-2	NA	ASSSRAGSDGYT
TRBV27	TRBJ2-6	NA	ASSLKVLLTSGSGGANVLT
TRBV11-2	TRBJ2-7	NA	ASSSSPGGEVYLYEQY
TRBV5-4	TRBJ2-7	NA	ASSLLNQGQGAFEQY
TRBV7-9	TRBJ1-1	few	ASSRGGTEAF
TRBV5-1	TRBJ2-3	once	ASSSGLAGPGTDTQY
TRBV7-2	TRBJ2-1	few	ASSLSANNEQF
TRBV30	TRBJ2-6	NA	AWSVPKGFGANVLT
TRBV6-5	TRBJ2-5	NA	ASSSFSSGTQY
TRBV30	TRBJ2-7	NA	AWSVVGASNEQY
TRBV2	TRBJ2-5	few	ASAGAQETQY
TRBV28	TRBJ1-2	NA	ASSSGTVPYGYT
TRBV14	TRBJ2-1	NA	ASSQGPGGFLYNEQF
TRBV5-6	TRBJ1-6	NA	ASSQGQLRYNSPLH
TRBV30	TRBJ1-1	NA	AWRGGNTEAF
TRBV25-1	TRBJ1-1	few	ASQKGDFNTEAF
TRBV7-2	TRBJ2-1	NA	ASSWAGESYNEQF
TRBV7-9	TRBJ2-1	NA	ASSRGLAGGNEQF
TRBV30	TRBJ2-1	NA	AWSSLQHEQF
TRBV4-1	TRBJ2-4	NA	ASSHFEVREAGGAKNIQY
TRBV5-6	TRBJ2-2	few	ASSLWSPNTGELF
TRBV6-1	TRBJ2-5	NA	ASSEPGRAPQETQY
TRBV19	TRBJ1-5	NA	ASSISGERYSNQPQH
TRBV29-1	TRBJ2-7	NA	SVAAKLGEQY
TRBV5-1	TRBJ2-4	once	ASRADRAKIQY
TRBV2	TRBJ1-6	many	ASITPRDNSPLH
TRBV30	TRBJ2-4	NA	AWNKAKNIQY
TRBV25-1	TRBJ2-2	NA	ASSDWDRGVIGELF
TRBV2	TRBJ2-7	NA	ASSRGDRGGEQY
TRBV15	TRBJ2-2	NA	ATGSAAGGTGELF
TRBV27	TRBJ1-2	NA	ASSFADRGRGGYT
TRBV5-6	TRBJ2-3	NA	ASSLRTDTQY
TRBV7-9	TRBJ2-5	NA	ASSLVRRPQTQY
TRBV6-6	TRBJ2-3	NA	ASSYSGQGTDTQY
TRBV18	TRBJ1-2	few	ASSSSHQGAGYT
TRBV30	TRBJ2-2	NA	AWSSRLATGELF
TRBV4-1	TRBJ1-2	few	ASSQNEETGDLYGYT
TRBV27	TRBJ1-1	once	ASSLFEDTEAF
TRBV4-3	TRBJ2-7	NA	ASSQDRGYEQY
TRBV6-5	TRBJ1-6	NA	ASRRTGDNSPLH
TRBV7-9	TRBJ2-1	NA	ASSRGTGNEQF
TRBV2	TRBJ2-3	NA	ASSPPPFSGRTDTQY
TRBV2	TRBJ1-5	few	AGTDNSNQPQH
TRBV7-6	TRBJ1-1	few	ASSSGGRVTEAF
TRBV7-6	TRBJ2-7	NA	ASSLERGASEQY
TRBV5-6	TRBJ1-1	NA	ASSRDRDTEAF
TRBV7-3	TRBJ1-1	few	ASSSQGTEAF
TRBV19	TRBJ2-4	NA	ASSTSGAGNIQY
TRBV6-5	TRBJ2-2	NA	ASSYVITGNAGELF
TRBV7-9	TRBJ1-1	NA	ASSRPGDRGTEAF
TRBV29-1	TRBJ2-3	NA	SVEGGPRAPTDTQY
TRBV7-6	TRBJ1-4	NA	ASSLGQGFEKLF